The 24 T cell receptor beta chains presented below share a single source sample, sequenced in a study of cytomegalovirus exposure and HLA in healthy donors. Vbeta (60) and Jbeta (13) primers were used in the PCR. The method was immunoSEQ multiplex PCR; TCRdb's version includes in-frame clones alone and lacks a portion of them. The repertoire holds 150,000 to 200,000 clones, with 70% to 80% as singletons. What was sequenced was PBMCs. These receptors all come from a middle-aged man in good health and CMV-seronegative.

This clone was seen only a few times. The genes are TRBV28 and TRBJ2-5; TRBD2 is a possible D gene (6 bases). This CDR3 is 15 amino acids long. CDR1 and CDR2 (germline): MDHEN, SYDVKM. V dropped 8 bases and J dropped 5 bases, with 21 bases sitting between them. The CDR3 region is CASFGGRGPKETQYF. CDR3 sequence (DNA): TGTGCCAGCTTCGGGGGACGGGGCCCTAAGGAGACCCAGTACTTC.

The chain is built from TRBV28 and TRBJ2-1; 9 positions agree with TRBD1. J lost 3 bases, V lost 1 base, and 10 bases had no gene match. CDR3 length equals 18 residues. CDR1 and CDR2 (germline): MDHEN, SYDVKM. The CDR3 loop is CASSLYSRTGAVYNEQFF. Here the CDR3 DNA reads TGTGCCAGCAGTTTATACTCCCGGACAGGGGCCGTCTACAATGAGCAGTTCTTC.

V is TRBV21-1 and J is TRBJ1-5; the table's D call TRBD1 went unverified against the DNA. TRBV21-1 is a pseudogene. CDR3 size: 20 residues. As DNA, the CDR3 is TGTGCCAGCAGCAAAGCTCTGGGGCCTGAACCTGGAGATAGCAATCAGCCCCAGCATTTT. It encodes CASSKALGPEPGDSNQPQHF.

This clone was seen a few times. The chain is built from TRBV7-2 and TRBJ2-5; the D gene is possibly TRBD1 (5 bases). CDR3 length equals 13 residues. The germline CDR1 and CDR2 sequences are SGHTA and FQGNSA. Deletions cut 5 bases from V and 1 base from J, with 8 bases between. The DNA of the CDR3 is TGTGCCAGCAGCAGACAGAGCCAAGAGACCCAGTACTTC. This codes for CASSRQSQETQYF.

V usage is TRBV10-3 and J usage is TRBJ2-5; D gene ambiguous. Trimming stripped 6 bases from V and 5 bases from J, with 13 bases between. The germline gives CDR1 ENHRY, CDR2 SYGVKD. The CDR3 length is 13 residues. CDR3 nucleotides: TGTGCCATCAGATCCGGTGTGATGGAGACCCAGTACTTC. It translates to CAIRSGVMETQYF.

The rearrangement joins TRBV5-6 to TRBJ2-5, with 8 bases matching TRBD1. Germline-derived CDR1 and CDR2 are SGHDT and YYEEEE. The CDR3 length is 14 residues. V was clipped by 4 bases and J by 7 bases; unmatched bases: 9. The CDR3 coding sequence is TGTGCCAGCAGCCCTAACAGGGGGTCCGGGACCCAGTACTTC. Protein: CASSPNRGSGTQYF.

CDR3 sequence reads: CASSVEGNYGYTF. Here the CDR3 DNA reads TGTGCCAGCAGCGTAGAGGGGAACTATGGCTACACCTTC. The gene calls are TRBV9 and TRBJ1-2; D might be TRBD1 (5 bases). V lost 0 bases and J lost 2, with 5 bases in between. From germline, CDR1 is SGDLS and CDR2 YYNGEE. The CDR3 is 13 residues long.

The chain employs TRBV5-4 and TRBJ1-5; D gene unclear. From germline, CDR1 is SGHNT and CDR2 YYREEE (reference sequence). The CDR3 loop spans 15 amino acids. Trimming pared 1 base from V and 8 bases from J, leaving 16 bases between. Here the CDR3 reads CASSLNQNPGEPQHF. The CDR3 DNA is TGTGCCAGCAGCTTGAATCAGAATCCCGGGGAGCCCCAGCATTTT. The full variable domain, rest sourced from reference TRBV5-4 and TRBJ1-5, is ETGVTQSPTHLIKTRGQQVTLRCSSQSGHNTVSWYQQALGQGPQFIFQYYREEENGRGNFPPRFSGLQFPNYSSELNVNALELDDSALYLCASSLNQNPGEPQHFGDGTRLSIL.

The gene calls are TRBV5-1 and TRBJ2-3, with D perhaps TRBD1 (6 bases). The germline gives CDR1 SGHRS, CDR2 YFSETQ. V shed 5 bases and J shed 2 bases, with 12 bases lying between them. The CDR3 has 14 residues. CDR3 sequence reads: CASSGDILTDTQYF. CDR3 nucleotides: TGCGCCAGCAGTGGGGACATACTCACAGATACGCAGTATTTT. Using reference TRBV5-1 and TRBJ2-3 for the parts outside the CDR3, the full variable domain is KAGVTQTPRYLIKTRGQQVTLSCSPISGHRSVSWYQQTPGQGLQFLFEYFSETQRNKGNFPGRFSGRQFSNSRSEMNVSTLELGDSALYLCASSGDILTDTQYFGPGTRLTVL.

This clone was observed a handful of times. The genes are TRBV5-5 and TRBJ2-7; D is ambiguous. The CDR3 sequence is 15 residues long. CDR1 and CDR2 from the germline V gene are SGHKS and YYEKEE (reference sequence). V was trimmed by 4 bases and J by 1 base, leaving 15 bases between them. Here the CDR3 DNA reads TGTGCCAGCAGCCCTCAAGCCACGAGGTCCTACGAGCAGTACTTC. It encodes CASSPQATRSYEQYF.

This clone was recorded only once. This chain links TRBV28 with TRBJ2-7; the D gene is possibly TRBD1 (7 bases). The CDR3 totals 13 residues. The V end lost 6 bases, the J end lost 3 bases, and 12 bases lay between the germline ends. Looked up from germline, CDR1 is MDHEN and CDR2 is SYDVKM. The CDR3 DNA follows: TGTGCCAGCAGAGATCAGGGGGGCTACGAGCAGTACTTC. Amino acids: CASRDQGGYEQYF.

The chain is built from TRBV14 and TRBJ2-5, with D maybe TRBD2 (5 bases). Germline CDR1 and CDR2: SGHDN and FVKESK. The CDR3 runs 14 residues. Trimming left V 0 bases short and J 3 bases short, with 8 bases between. CDR3 sequence (DNA): TGTGCCAGCAGCCAAGACGCGGGTGAAGAGACCCAGTACTTC. Amino acids: CASSQDAGEETQYF. The full variable domain, completed using reference TRBV14 and TRBJ2-5, is EAGVTQFPSHSVIEKGQTVTLRCDPISGHDNLYWYRRVMGKEIKFLLHFVKESKQDESGMPNNRFLAERTGGTYSTLKVQPAELEDSGVYFCASSQDAGEETQYFGPGTRLLVL.

The V call is TRBV6-5, the J call TRBJ2-3, with TRBD2 matching over 7 bases. Trimming at V came to 4 bases and at J to 1 base, leaving 8 bases not matched to a gene. CDR3 length: 16 amino acids. Germline V gene lookup returns CDR1 MNHEY and CDR2 SVGAGI. DNA for the CDR3: TGTGCCAGCAGTTCTTTCGCGGGAGCCGGCACAGATACGCAGTATTTT. Translating gives CASSSFAGAGTDTQYF.

The V call is TRBV27, the J call TRBJ1-2, with a tentative D call TRBD1 (5 bases). V lost 5 bases and J lost 0, with 22 bases in between. The germline V gene has CDR1 MNHEY and CDR2 SMNVEV (reference sequence). This CDR3 is built from 18 residues. The CDR3 nucleotides are TGTGCCAGCAGTCCAGGGATGGGCAGGCTAACGACTAACTATGGCTACACCTTC. Translation: CASSPGMGRLTTNYGYTF.

The CDR3 loop reads CATGLGTDTQYF. The CDR3 DNA is TGTGCCACTGGACTAGGCACAGATACGCAGTATTTT. The chain employs TRBV10-3 and TRBJ2-3; 7 bases map to TRBD2. CDR3 length: 12 amino acids. The germline V gene has CDR1 ENHRY and CDR2 SYGVKD. After removal of 10 bases from V and 1 base from J, the junction contained 2 bases not matched to a gene.

The chain employs TRBV19 and TRBJ2-6; 8 bases align to TRBD1. The V and J ends lost 4 bases and 4 bases, in that order; junction bases with no gene match: 12. The CDR3 extends over 18 amino acids. Germline V gene sequence: CDR1 LNHDA, CDR2 SQIVND (reference sequence). DNA for the CDR3: TGTGCCAGTAGTACATCGACAGGGGTGAGGGCCGGGGCCAACGTCCTGACTTTC. It codes for CASSTSTGVRAGANVLTF.

This clone was observed once. V usage is TRBV27 and J usage is TRBJ1-4, with 7 bases matching TRBD1. Losses at the gene ends were 2 bases for V and 7 bases for J; bases not matched to a gene: 10. Per germline, CDR1 MNHEY and CDR2 SMNVEV (reference sequence). The CDR3 contains 16 residues. DNA for the CDR3: TGTGCCAGCAGTTTACGGACAGGAGACGAGGGTGAAAAACTGTTTTTT. This sequence encodes CASSLRTGDEGEKLFF.

This clone was recorded only once. One end of the junction does not line up with germline, which may come from a read error. J is TRBJ2-4 and V is TRBV5-6; the D is unclear. CDR1 and CDR2 (germline): SGHDT, YYEEEE. CDR3 length: 11 amino acids. DNA of the CDR3: TGTGCCAGCGGCTTAAAAAACAGTCAGTACTTC. It codes for CASGLKNSQYF.

The V gene is TRBV2, the J gene TRBJ2-1; 8 bases fit TRBD1. This CDR3 region has 15 residues. Per germline, CDR1 SNHLY and CDR2 FYNNEI. V lost 6 bases and J lost 2; bases outside the gene matches: 6. CDR3 bases: TGTGCCAGCAGAGTTCAGGGGGCGGCCTACAATGAGCAGTTCTTC. Encoded protein: CASRVQGAAYNEQFF.

V is TRBV29-1 and J is TRBJ2-7; TRBD1 aligns across 10 bases. Germline CDR1 and CDR2: SQVTM and ANQGSEA. Trimming took 3 bases from V and 2 from J; bases not matched to a gene: 7. The CDR3 runs 15 residues. The CDR3 sequence: CSVDGTGDTTYEQYF. The DNA for the CDR3 is TGCAGCGTTGACGGGACAGGGGATACGACCTACGAGCAGTACTTC.

The chain has TRBV18 and TRBJ2-2; 9 bases map to TRBD2. The V and J ends lost 6 bases and 4 bases, in that order; junction bases with no gene match: 9. Germline assignment: CDR1 KGHSH and CDR2 LQKENI. The CDR3 runs 16 residues. CDR3 sequence (DNA): TGTGCCAGCTCCAGACTAGCGGAGATGGGCACCGGGGAGCTGTTTTTT. Its translation: CASSRLAEMGTGELFF.

The chain recombines TRBV30 with TRBJ2-1; 11 bases fit TRBD2. Germline values: CDR1 GTSNPN, CDR2 SVGIG (reference sequence). V shed 5 bases and J 6 bases; nucleotides not matched to a gene: 6. CDR3 size: 14 residues. CDR3 loop: CAWALAGAGNEQFF. DNA of the CDR3: TGTGCCTGGGCACTAGCGGGAGCTGGCAATGAGCAGTTCTTC. Combining the CDR3 with reference TRBV30 and TRBJ2-1 gives the whole variable domain SQTIHQWPATLVQPVGSPLSLECTVEGTSNPNLYWYRQAAGRGLQLLFYSVGIGQISSEVPQNLSASRPQDRQFILSSKKLLLSDSGFYLCAWALAGAGNEQFFGPGTRLTVL.

The chain couples TRBV28 to TRBJ2-7, with 9 bases identical to TRBD1. The V gene end was trimmed by 3 bases and the J gene end by 5 bases; junction bases not matched to a gene: 8. The CDR3 has 15 residues. Germline V gene lookup returns CDR1 MDHEN and CDR2 SYDVKM. The CDR3 nucleotides read TGTGCCAGCAGTTTGCCCGGGACAGGGTTGAACGAGCAGTACTTC. Protein: CASSLPGTGLNEQYF.

The gene calls are TRBV7-2 and TRBJ2-7; D not certain. CDR1 is SGHTA and CDR2 is FQGNSA in the germline V gene. V lost 6 bases and J 4 bases, leaving 13 bases between the germline ends. The CDR3 runs to 13 residues. The CDR3 is CASSQVASYEQYF. The CDR3 coding sequence is TGTGCCAGCAGTCAAGTGGCTAGTTACGAGCAGTACTTC.